This T cell receptor (beta chain) was captured by sequencing in a study of beta chain features in type 1 diabetes. Whole-study results and caveats: In all four CD4+ subsets, TCRB CDR3 length was significantly, moderately reduced in type 1 diabetes. PCR, the amplification step, might favor shorter templates, equally in patients and controls. Cells with high TCR expression could be over-represented by cDNA sequencing. Whether TCRB rearrangement is influenced by HLA type was left unresolved in this analysis.

About this clone itself: Its antigen is as yet unknown.

Blood was drawn once from each donor into heparinised tubes. The draws averaged about 110 mL. cDNA synthesis used the whole RNA isolate, giving expressed TCRB sequences. Clones were sequenced by immunoSEQ multiplex PCR, and TCRdb holds only the in-frame ones, with some missing. The sample lists some 150,000 clones, approximately 8.8% occurring once. Sequencing was done on a sample of central memory CD4+ T cells from blood. The source of this sequence is a woman in her thirties with type 1 diabetes.

CDR3 coding DNA: TGTGCCAGCAGCTTATACGGGACAGGGTCATACGAGCAGTACTTC. Protein product: CASSLYGTGSYEQYF. The rearrangement uses TRBV7-9 and TRBJ2-7; 9 bases are shared with TRBD1. Germline V gene sequence: CDR1 SEHNR, CDR2 FQNEAQ (reference sequence). V trimming: 2 bases; J trimming: 4 bases; junction bases outside the gene matches: 6. The length of the CDR3 is 15 residues.